The clone carrying this T cell receptor beta chain was counted only a few times. The antigen remains unidentified. There are 17 residues in the CDR3. Participants had chemo-refractory metastatic non-small-cell lung cancer and were treated with focal radiation plus ipilimumab CTLA-4 blockade. Only in-frame clones appear in the TCRdb table, and some are missing; sequencing was by immunoSEQ multiplex PCR. Altogether 100,000 or so clones are present, around 84% being singletons, with the ten largest covering roughly 23%. This record belongs to a study of radiotherapy plus CTLA-4 blockade in lung cancer. Study details: Patients showed objective responses in 18% of cases, and disease control was achieved by 31%.

Study-wide findings and caveats: In blood, after radiotherapy plus ipilimumab, tumor-derived TCR clones expanded. Reports identified early blood T cell clone dynamics, with interferon-beta, as the best response predictor.

The chain employs TRBV21-1 and TRBJ2-7; the table's D gene call, TRBD1, was not cross checked with the DNA. TRBV21-1 is listed as a pseudogene. Sequenced here: peripheral blood, sampled from a patient treated with radiotherapy plus ipilimumab. This clonotype was sampled from a human donor with non-small cell lung cancer that progressed on radiotherapy plus ipilimumab. The CDR3 coding sequence is TGTGCCAGCAGCAAAGGAACCAGGGGTAGTTGGATCTACGAGCAGTACGTC. This gives the protein CASSKGTRGSWIYEQYV.